The 8 T cell receptor beta chains given below trace back to one sample, sequenced in a study of blood T cell repertoires in COVID-19. Only in-frame clones appear in the TCRdb table, and some are missing; sequencing was by immunoSEQ multiplex PCR. This sample yields about 360,000 clones, of which about 90% are seen a single time; around 1.9% belongs to the top ten. The sample taken for sequencing was PBMCs or T cells enriched from blood (not recorded which). These receptors originate from a man aged 40-50 years in a cohort exposed to, infected with or recovered from COVID-19 (not recorded which).

The chain recombines TRBV3-1 (or the pseudogene TRBV3-2) with TRBJ1-4; 9 bases map to TRBD1. The CDR3 extends over 14 amino acids. Trimming took 4 bases from V and 8 from J; bases not matched to a gene: 5. Germline CDR1 is LGHDT and CDR2 is YNNKEL (reference sequence). The CDR3 loop reads CASSPQGAREKLFF. The CDR3 DNA reads TGTGCCAGCAGCCCACAGGGGGCGCGAGAAAAACTGTTTTTT.

This clone was seen more than once but under ten times. V is TRBV5-1 and J is TRBJ2-7, with 7 bases that match TRBD2. J lost 3 bases, V lost 1 base, and 7 bases had no gene match. The CDR3 length is 15 residues. Germline CDR1 SGHRS, CDR2 YFSETQ. The CDR3, as DNA: TGCGCCAGCAGCTTGAGTACGGGAGGTAACTACGAGCAGTACTTC. Its translation: CASSLSTGGNYEQYF.

This clone was seen just once. The chain has TRBV19 and TRBJ2-3; 14 bases are shared with TRBD2. Per germline, CDR1 LNHDA and CDR2 SQIVND (reference sequence). Trimming at V came to 10 bases and at J to 7 bases, leaving 13 bases not matched to a gene. The CDR3 contains 16 residues. CDR3 sequence (DNA): TGTGCCACCACTTCGGGGACTAGCGGGAGACCAAATACGCAGTATTTT. This gives the protein CATTSGTSGRPNTQYF.

The J gene is TRBJ1-6, the V gene TRBV19, with TRBD1 as a possible D gene (5 bases). The V gene lost 5 bases and the J gene lost 8 bases, with 13 bases spanning the gap. Looked up from germline, CDR1 is LNHDA and CDR2 is SQIVND (reference sequence). This CDR3 contains 14 residues. CDR3 bases: TGTGCCAGTAGTGAAGGCGGCAGGGATTCACCCCTCCACTTT. It translates to CASSEGGRDSPLHF.

This rearrangement joins TRBV19 to TRBJ1-1; TRBD1 is a possible D gene (5 bases). The CDR3 length is 14 residues. V dropped 4 bases and J dropped 4 bases, with 13 bases sitting between them. In germline, CDR1 is LNHDA, CDR2 SQIVND (reference sequence). This CDR3 is CASSTPRTTTEAFF. CDR3 in DNA: TGTGCCAGTAGTACCCCGCGGACAACCACTGAAGCTTTCTTT.

This chain links TRBV18 with TRBJ2-3; D is unresolved. From germline, CDR1 is KGHSH and CDR2 LQKENI. This CDR3 comprises 15 residues. Deletions cut 2 bases from V and 2 bases from J, with 11 bases between. CDR3 nucleotides: TGTGCCAGCTCACCATCGGTAGCAGACACAGATACGCAGTATTTT. It specifies CASSPSVADTDTQYF.

About this clone itself: A read error may explain this, as a much larger clone is one base away. Other DNA sequences of this sample code for an identical CDR3. V and J are TRBV10-2 and TRBJ1-1; the match to TRBD1 covers 7 bases. Germline assignment: CDR1 WSHSY and CDR2 SAAADI. With V trimmed by 4 bases and J by 1 base, 0 bases remained unmatched. There are 13 residues in the CDR3. The CDR3 DNA sequence: TGCGCCAGCAGTGGACAGGGGAACACTGAAGCTTTCTTT. This encodes CASSGQGNTEAFF.

With regard to this clone: The same CDR3 can be traced to other DNA sequences in this sample. For the CDR3, the DNA is TGTGCCAGCAGTTTAGGACAGTCCTACGAGCAGTACTTC. Amino acid sequence: CASSLGQSYEQYF. The rearrangement uses TRBV27 and TRBJ2-7, with D perhaps matching TRBD1 (6 bases). V lost 2 bases to trimming and J lost 1 base, with 6 bases between them. CDR3 length: 13 amino acids. Germline V gives CDR1 MNHEY, CDR2 SMNVEV (reference sequence).